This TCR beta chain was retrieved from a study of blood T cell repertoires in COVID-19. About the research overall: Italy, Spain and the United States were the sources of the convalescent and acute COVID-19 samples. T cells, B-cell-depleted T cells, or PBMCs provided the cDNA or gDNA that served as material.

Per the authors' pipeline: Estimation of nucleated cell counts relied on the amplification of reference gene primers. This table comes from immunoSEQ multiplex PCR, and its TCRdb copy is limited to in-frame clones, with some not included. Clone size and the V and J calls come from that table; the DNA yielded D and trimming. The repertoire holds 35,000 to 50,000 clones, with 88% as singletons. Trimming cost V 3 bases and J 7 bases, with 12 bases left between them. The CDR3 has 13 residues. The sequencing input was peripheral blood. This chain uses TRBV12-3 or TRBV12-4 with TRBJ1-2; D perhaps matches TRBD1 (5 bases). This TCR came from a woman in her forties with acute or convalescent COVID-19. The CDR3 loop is CASSLEGSGGYTF. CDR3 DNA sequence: TGTGCCAGCAGTTTGGAGGGGTCGGGTGGCTACACCTTC.